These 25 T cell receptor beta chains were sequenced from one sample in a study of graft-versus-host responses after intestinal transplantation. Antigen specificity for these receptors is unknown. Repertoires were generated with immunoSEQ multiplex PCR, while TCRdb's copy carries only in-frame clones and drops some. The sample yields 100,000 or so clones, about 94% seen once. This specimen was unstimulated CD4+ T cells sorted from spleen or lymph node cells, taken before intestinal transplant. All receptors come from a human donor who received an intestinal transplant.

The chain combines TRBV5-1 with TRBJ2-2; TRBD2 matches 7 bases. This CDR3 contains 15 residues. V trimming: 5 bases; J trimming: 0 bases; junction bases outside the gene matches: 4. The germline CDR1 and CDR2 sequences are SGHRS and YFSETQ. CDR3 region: CASRGTIPNTGELFF. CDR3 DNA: TGCGCCAGCAGAGGGACTATCCCGAACACCGGGGAGCTGTTTTTT.

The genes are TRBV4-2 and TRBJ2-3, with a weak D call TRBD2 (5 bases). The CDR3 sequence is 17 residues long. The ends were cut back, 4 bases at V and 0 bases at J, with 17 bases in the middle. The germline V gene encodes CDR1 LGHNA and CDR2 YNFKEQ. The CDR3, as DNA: TGTGCCAGCAGCCCCGCAACGAGACTACTTAGCACAGATACGCAGTATTTT. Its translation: CASSPATRLLSTDTQYF.

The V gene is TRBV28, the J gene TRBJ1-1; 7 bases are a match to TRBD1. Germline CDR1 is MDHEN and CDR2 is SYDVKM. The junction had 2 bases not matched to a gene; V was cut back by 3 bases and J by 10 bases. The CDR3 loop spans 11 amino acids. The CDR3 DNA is TGTGCCAGCAGTTTCCCAGGGGGAGCTTTCTTT. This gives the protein CASSFPGGAFF. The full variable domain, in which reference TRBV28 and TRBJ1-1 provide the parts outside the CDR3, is DVKVTQSSRYLVKRTGEKVFLECVQDMDHENMFWYRQDPGLGLRLIYFSYDVKMKEKGDIPEGYSVSREKKERFSLILESASTNQTSMYLCASSFPGGAFFGQGTRLTVV.

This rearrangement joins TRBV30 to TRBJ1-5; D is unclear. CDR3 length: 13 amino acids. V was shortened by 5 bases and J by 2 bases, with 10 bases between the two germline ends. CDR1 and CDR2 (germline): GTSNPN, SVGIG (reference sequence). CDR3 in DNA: TGTGCCTGGTGCCGGGGTGGCAATCAGCCCCAGCATTTT. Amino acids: CAWCRGGNQPQHF.

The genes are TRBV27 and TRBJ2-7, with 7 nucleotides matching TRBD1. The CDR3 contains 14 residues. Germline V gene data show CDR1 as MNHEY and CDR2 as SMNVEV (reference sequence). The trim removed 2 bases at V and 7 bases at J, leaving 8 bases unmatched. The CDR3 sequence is CASSLRGRVGEQYF. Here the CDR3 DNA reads TGTGCCAGCAGTTTAAGGGGGCGGGTTGGGGAGCAGTACTTC.

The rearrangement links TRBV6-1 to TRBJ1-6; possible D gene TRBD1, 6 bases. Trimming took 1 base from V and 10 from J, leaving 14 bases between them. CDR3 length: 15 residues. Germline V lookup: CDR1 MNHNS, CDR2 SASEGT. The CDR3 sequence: CASSEGVGTPSPLHF. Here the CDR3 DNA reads TGTGCCAGCAGTGAAGGCGTGGGGACACCCTCACCCCTCCACTTT.

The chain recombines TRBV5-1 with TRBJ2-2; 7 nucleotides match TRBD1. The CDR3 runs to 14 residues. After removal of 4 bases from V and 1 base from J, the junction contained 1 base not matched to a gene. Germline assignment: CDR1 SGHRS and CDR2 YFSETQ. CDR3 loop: CASSGTENTGELFF. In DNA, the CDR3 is TGCGCCAGCAGCGGGACAGAGAACACCGGGGAGCTGTTTTTT.

For the CDR3, the DNA is TGTGCCAGCAGCCGGGACACCCACAATCAGCCCCAGCATTTT. It yields the protein CASSRDTHNQPQHF. The chain is built from TRBV7-9 and TRBJ1-5; D possibly corresponds to TRBD1 (6 bases). The CDR3 spans 14 residues. V lost 5 bases to trimming and J lost 3 bases, with 11 bases between them. The germline V gene has CDR1 SEHNR and CDR2 FQNEAQ (reference sequence).

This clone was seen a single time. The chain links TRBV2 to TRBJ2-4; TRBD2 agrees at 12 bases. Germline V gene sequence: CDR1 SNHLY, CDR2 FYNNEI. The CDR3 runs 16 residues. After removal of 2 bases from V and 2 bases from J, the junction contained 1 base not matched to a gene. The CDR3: CASSELAGGPKNIQYF. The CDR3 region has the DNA TGTGCCAGCAGTGAACTAGCGGGGGGGCCCAAAAACATTCAGTACTTC.

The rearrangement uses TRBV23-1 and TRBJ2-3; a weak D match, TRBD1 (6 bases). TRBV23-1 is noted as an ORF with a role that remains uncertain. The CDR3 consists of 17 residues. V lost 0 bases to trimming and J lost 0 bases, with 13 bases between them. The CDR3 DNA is TGCGCCAGCAGTCAATCGTTAGGGGGAGCTAGCACAGATACGCAGTATTTT. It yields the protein CASSQSLGGASTDTQYF.

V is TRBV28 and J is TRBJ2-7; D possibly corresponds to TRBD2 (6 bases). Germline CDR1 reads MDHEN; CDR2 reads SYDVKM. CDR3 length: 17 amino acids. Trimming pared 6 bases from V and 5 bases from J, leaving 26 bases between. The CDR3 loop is CASSSRWALATNHEQYF. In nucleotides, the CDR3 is TGTGCCAGCAGCTCCCGGTGGGCCCTAGCGACGAACCACGAGCAGTACTTC.

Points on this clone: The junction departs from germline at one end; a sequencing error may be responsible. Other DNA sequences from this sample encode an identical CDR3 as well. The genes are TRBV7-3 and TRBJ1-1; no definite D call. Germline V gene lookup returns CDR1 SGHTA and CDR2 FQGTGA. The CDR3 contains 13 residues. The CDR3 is CASSPDMNTEAFF. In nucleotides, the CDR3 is TGTGCCAGCAGCCCCGACATGAACACCGAAGCTTTCTTT.

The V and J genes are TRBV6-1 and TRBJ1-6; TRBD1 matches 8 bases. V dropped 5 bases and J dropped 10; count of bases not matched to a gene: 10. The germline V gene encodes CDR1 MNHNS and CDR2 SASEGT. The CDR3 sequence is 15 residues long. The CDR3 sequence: CASSRDRGTSSPLHF. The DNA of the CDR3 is TGTGCCAGCAGTCGTGACAGGGGAACCTCCTCACCCCTCCACTTT.

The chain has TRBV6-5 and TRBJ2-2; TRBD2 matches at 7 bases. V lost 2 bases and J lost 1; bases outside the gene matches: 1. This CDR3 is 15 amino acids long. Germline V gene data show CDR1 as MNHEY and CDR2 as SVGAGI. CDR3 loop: CASSYASGNTGELFF. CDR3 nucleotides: TGTGCCAGCAGTTACGCTAGCGGGAACACCGGGGAGCTGTTTTTT.

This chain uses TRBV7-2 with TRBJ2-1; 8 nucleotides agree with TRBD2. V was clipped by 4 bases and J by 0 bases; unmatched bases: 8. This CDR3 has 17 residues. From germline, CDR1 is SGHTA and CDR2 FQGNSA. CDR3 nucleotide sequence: TGTGCCAGCAGCTCTGGCCTCGGGACTAGCTCCTACAATGAGCAGTTCTTC. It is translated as CASSSGLGTSSYNEQFF. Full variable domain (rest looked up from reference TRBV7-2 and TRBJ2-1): GAGVSQSPSNKVTEKGKDVELRCDPISGHTALYWYRQSLGQGLEFLIYFQGNSAPDKSGLPSDRFSAERTGGSVSTLTIQRTQQEDSAVYLCASSSGLGTSSYNEQFFGPGTRLTVL.

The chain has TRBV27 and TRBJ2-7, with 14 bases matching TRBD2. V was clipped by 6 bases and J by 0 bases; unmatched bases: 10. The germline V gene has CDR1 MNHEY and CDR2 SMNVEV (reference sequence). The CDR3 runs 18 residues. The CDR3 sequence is CASSPRLGTSGSSYEQYF. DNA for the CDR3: TGTGCCAGCAGCCCTAGACTTGGGACTAGCGGGAGCTCCTACGAGCAGTACTTC.

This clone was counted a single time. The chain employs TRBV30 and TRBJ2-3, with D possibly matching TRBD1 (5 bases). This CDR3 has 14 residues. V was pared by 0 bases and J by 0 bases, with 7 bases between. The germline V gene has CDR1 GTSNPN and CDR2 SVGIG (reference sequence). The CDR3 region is CAWSVRGSTDTQYF. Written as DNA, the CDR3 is TGTGCCTGGAGTGTAAGGGGAAGCACAGATACGCAGTATTTT.

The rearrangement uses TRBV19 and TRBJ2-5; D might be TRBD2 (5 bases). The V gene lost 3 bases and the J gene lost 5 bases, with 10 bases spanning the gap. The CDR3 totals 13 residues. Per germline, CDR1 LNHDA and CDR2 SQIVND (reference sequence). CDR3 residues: CASSIREGETQYF. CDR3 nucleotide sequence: TGTGCCAGTAGTATCCGGGAAGGCGAGACCCAGTACTTC.

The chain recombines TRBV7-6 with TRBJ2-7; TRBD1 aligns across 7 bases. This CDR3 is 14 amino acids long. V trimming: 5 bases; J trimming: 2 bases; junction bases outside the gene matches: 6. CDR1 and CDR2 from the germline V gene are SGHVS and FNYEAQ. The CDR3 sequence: CASSERQGPYEQYF. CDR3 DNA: TGTGCCAGCAGCGAAAGACAGGGACCCTACGAGCAGTACTTC.

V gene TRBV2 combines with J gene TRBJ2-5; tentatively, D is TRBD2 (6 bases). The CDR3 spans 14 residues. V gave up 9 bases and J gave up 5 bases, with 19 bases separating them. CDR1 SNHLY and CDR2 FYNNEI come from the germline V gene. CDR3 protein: CARPGTEGGETQYF. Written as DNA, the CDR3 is TGTGCCAGGCCCGGGACGGAGGGCGGGGAGACCCAGTACTTC.

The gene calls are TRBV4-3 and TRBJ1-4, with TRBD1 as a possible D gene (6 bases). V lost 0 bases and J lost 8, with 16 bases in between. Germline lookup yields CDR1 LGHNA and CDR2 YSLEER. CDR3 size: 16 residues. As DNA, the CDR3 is TGCGCCAGCAGCCAAGACTACAGGGTCCAGAGGGAAAAACTGTTTTTT. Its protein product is CASSQDYRVQREKLFF.

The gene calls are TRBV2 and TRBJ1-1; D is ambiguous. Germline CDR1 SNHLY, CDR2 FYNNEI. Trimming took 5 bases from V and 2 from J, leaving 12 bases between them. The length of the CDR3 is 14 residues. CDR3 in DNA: TGTGCCAGCAGTCCAACACAGATTAACACTGAAGCTTTCTTT. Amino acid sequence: CASSPTQINTEAFF.

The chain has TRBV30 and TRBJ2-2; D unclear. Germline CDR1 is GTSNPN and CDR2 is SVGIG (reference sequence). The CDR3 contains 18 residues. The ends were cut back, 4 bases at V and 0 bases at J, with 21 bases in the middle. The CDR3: CAWTRPGGVKANTGELFF. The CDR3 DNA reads TGTGCCTGGACCCGCCCCGGCGGCGTAAAGGCGAACACCGGGGAGCTGTTTTTT.

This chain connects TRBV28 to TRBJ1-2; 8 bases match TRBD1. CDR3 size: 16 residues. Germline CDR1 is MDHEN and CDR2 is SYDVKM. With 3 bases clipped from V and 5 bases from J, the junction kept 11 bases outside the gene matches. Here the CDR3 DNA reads TGTGCCAGCAGTTTTGGGCTGGACAGGGTTTTTTATGGCTACACCTTC. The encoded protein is CASSFGLDRVFYGYTF.

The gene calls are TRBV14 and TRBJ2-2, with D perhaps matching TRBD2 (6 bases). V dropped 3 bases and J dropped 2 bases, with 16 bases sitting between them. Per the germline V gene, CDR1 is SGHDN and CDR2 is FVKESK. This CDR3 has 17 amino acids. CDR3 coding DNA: TGTGCCAGCAGCCAGGCGGGACGGACCTTAAACACCGGGGAGCTGTTTTTT. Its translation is CASSQAGRTLNTGELFF.